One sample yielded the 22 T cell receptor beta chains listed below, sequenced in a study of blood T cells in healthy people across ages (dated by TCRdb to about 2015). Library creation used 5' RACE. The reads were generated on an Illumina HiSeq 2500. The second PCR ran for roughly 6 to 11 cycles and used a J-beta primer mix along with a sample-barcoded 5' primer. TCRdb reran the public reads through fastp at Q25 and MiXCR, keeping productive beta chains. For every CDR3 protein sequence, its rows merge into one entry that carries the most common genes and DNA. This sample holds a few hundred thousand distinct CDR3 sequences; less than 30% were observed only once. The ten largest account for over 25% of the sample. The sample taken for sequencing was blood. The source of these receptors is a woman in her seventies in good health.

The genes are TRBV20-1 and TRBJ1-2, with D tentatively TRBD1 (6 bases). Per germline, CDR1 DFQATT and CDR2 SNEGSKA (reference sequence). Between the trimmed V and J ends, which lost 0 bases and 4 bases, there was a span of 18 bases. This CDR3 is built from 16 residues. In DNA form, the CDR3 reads TGCAGTGCTAGAGATGACGGCAGGGGCCCAATCTATGGCTACACCTTC. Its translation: CSARDDGRGPIYGYTF.

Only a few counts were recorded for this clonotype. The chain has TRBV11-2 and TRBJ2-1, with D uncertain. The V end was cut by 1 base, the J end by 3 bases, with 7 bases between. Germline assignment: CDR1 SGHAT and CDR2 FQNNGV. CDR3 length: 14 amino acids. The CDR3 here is CASSLGYIYNEQFF. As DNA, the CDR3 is TGTGCCAGCAGCTTAGGCTACATCTACAATGAGCAGTTCTTC.

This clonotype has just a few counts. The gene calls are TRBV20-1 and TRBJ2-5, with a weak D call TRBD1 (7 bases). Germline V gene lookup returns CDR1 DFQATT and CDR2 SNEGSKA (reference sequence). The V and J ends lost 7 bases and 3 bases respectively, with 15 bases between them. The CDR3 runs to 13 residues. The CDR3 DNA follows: TGCAGTGTTGCTCAGGGGGGCAAAGAGACCCAGTACTTC. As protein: CSVAQGGKETQYF.

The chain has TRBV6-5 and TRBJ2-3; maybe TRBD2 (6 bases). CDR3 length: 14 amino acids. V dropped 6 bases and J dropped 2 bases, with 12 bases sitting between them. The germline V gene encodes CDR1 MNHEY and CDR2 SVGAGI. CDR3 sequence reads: CASRSGTFTDTQYF. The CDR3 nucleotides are TGTGCCAGCAGGTCCGGGACTTTCACAGATACGCAGTATTTT.

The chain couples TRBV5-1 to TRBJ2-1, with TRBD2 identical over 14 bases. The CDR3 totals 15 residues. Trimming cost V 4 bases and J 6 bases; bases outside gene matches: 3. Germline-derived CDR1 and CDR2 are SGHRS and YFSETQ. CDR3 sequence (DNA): TGCGCCAGCAGCCGTGGGACTAGCGGGGGCAATGAGCAGTTCTTC. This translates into CASSRGTSGGNEQFF.

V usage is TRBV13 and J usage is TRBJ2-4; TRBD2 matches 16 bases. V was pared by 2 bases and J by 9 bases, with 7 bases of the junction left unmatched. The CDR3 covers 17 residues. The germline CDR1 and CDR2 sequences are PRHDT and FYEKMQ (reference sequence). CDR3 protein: CASSLTGLAGGPPIQYF. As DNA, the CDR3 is TGTGCCAGCAGCTTAACGGGACTAGCGGGAGGGCCCCCCATTCAGTACTTC.

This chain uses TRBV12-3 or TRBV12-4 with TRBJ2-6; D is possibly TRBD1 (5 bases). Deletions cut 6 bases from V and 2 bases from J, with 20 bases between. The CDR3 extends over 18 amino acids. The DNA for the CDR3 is TGTGCCAGCAGCTTTTTGGCAGGGAAGTACACTGGGGCCAACGTCCTGACTTTC. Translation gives CASSFLAGKYTGANVLTF.

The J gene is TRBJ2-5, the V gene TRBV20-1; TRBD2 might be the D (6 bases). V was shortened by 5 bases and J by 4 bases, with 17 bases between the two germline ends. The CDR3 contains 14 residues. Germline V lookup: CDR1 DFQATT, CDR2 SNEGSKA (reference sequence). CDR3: CSADEGRGLETQYF. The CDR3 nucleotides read TGCAGTGCTGACGAGGGCCGGGGACTAGAGACCCAGTACTTC.

CDR3 coding DNA: TGTGCCAGCAGTTTAGAGTTGCGGGGCCAAGAGACCCAGTACTTC. Its protein is CASSLELRGQETQYF. The rearrangement links TRBV27 to TRBJ2-5, with D perhaps matching TRBD2 (6 bases). The CDR3 consists of 15 residues. Trimming left V 2 bases short and J 1 base short, with 11 bases between. Germline V gene lookup returns CDR1 MNHEY and CDR2 SMNVEV (reference sequence).

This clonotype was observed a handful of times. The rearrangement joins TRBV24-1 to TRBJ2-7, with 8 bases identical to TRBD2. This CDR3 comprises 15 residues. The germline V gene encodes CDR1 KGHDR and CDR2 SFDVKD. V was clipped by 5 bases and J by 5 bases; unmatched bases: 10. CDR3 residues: CATSGSSSGSNEQYF. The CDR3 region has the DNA TGTGCCACCAGTGGAAGCTCCAGCGGGAGTAACGAGCAGTACTTC.

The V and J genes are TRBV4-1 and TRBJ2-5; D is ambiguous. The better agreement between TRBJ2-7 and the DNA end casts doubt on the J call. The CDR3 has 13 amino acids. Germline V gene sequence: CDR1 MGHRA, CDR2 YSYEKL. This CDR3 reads CASSQDLVYEQYF. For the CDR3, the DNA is TGCGCCAGCAGCCAAGATCTTGTCTACGAGCAGTACTTC.

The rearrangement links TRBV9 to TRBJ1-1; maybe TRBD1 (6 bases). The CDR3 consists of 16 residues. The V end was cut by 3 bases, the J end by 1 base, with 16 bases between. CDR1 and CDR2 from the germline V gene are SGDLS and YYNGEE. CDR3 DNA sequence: TGTGCCAGCAGCGCACTAACAGGGAAAGGGAACACTGAAGCTTTCTTT. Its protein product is CASSALTGKGNTEAFF.

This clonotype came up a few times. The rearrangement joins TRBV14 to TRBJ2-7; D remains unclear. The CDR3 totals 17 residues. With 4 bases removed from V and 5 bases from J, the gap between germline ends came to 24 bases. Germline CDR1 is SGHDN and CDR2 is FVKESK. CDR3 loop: CASSRLSFPGTLHEQYF. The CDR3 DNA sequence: TGTGCCAGCAGCCGCCTAAGCTTCCCCGGTACATTGCACGAGCAGTACTTC.

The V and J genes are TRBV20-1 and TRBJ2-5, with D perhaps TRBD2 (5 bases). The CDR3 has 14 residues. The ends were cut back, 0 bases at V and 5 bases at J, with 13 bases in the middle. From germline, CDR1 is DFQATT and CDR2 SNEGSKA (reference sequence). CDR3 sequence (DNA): TGCAGTGCTAGAGATTATAGCGCGCGGGAGACCCAGTACTTC. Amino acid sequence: CSARDYSARETQYF.

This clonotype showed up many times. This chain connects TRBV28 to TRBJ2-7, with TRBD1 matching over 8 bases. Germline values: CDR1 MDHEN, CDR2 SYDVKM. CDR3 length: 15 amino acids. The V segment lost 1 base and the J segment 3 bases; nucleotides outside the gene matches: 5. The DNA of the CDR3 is TGTGCCAGCAGTTTATTCGGGACAGGCCTCTACGAGCAGTACTTC. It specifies CASSLFGTGLYEQYF.

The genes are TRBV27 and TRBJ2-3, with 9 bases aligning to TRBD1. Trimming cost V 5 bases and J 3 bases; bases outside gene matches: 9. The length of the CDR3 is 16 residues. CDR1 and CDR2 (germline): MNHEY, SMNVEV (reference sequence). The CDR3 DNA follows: TGTGCCAGCAGTCCCCTCGGACAGGGGAAGACAGATACGCAGTATTTT. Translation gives CASSPLGQGKTDTQYF.

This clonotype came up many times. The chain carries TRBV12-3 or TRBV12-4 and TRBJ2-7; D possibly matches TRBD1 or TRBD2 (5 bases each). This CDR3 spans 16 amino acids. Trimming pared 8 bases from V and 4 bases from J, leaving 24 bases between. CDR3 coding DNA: TGTGCCAGCCCCACTTGGCCGGGGCCCTCAAGATACGAGCAGTACTTC. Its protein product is CASPTWPGPSRYEQYF.

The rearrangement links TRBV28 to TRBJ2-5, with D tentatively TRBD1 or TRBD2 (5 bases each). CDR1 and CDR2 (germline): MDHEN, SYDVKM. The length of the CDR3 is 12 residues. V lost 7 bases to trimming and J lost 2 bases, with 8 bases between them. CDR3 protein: CASNWGQETQYF. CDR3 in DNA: TGTGCCAGCAATTGGGGGCAAGAGACCCAGTACTTC.

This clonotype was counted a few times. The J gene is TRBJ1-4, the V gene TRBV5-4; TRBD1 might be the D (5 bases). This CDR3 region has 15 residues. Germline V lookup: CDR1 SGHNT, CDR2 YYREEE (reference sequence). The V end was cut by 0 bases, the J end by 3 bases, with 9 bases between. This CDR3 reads CASSLVGGANEKLFF. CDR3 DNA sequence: TGTGCCAGCAGCTTGGTCGGGGGGGCTAATGAAAAACTGTTTTTT.

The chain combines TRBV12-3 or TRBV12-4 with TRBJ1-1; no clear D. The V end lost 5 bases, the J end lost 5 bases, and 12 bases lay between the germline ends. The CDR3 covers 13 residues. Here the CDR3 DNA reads TGTGCCAGCAGTACATACGGGGAGACTGAAGCTTTCTTT. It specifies CASSTYGETEAFF.

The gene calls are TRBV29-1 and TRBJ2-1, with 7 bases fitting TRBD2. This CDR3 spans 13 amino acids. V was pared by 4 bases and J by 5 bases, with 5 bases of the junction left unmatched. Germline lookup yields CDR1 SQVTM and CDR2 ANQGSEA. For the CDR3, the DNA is TGCAGCGTTGTGGGGACTACTCACAATGAGCAGTTCTTC. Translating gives CSVVGTTHNEQFF.

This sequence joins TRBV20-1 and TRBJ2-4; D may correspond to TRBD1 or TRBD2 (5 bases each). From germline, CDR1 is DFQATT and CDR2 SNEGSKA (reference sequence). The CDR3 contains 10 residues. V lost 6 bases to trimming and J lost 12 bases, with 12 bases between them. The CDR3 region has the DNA TGCAGTGCGATCCGGGGCTCTCAGTACTTC. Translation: CSAIRGSQYF.